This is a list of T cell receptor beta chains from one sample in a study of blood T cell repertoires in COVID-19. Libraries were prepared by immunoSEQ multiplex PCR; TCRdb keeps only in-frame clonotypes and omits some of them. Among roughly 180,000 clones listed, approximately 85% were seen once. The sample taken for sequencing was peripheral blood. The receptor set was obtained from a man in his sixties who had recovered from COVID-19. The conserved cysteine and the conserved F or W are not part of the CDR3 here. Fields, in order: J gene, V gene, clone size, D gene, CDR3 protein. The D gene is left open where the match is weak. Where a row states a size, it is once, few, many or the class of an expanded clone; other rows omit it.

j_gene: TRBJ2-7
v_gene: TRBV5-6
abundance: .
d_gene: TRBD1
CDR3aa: ASSLPGQGPLGEQY

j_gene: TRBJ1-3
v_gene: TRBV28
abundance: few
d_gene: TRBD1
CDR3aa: ASNEGTVRFLDTIY

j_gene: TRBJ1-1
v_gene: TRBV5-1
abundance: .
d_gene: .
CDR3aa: ASSPGGIGNTEAF

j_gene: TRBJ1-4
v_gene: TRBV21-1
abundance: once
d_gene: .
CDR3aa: ASSTRGWTVEKLF

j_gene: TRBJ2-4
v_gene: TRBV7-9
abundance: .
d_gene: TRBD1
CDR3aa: ASSRTGGGNIQY

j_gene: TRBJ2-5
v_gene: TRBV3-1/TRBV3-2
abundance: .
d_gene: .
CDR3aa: ASSQASIETQY

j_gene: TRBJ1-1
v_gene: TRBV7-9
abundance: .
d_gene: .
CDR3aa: ASSQQGNTEAF

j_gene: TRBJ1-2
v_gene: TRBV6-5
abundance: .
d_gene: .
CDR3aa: ASSQMAEGNYGYT

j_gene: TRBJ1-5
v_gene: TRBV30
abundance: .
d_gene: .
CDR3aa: AWSKGGDQPQH

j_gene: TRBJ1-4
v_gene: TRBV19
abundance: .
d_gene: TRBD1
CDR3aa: ASSSPGGQGKKLF

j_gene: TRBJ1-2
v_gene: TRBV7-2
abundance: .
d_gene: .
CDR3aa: ASSLGSSNYGYT